What follows describes a single T cell receptor (beta chain). This specimen includes other DNA sequences encoding the same CDR3. This record belongs to a study of blood T cell repertoires in COVID-19. Study-wide background: Acute-phase and convalescent COVID-19 samples originated in the United States, Italy and Spain.

The CDR3 totals 12 residues. V was cut by 4 bases and J by 2 bases, with 3 bases left in between. CDR1 and CDR2 from the germline V gene are MNHNY and SVGAGI (reference sequence). Patients in Seattle were enrolled during active infection, then followed longitudinally. Generated by immunoSEQ multiplex PCR, the TCRdb table keeps only in-frame clones and is missing some. There are 430,000 or so clones in the sample; approximately 90% occur only once, and about 0.91% lies in the top ten. The chain has TRBV6-6 and TRBJ1-5; D remains ambiguous. The sample consisted of peripheral blood. The TCR originated in a man aged 18 to 35 with COVID-19, enrolled during active disease. DNA of the CDR3: TGTGCCAGCAGTTCTGGCAATCAGCCCCAGCATTTT. Its protein product is CASSSGNQPQHF.